This T cell receptor (beta chain) was retrieved from a study of T cell responses to AZD1222 COVID-19 vaccine. The protocol was immunoSEQ multiplex PCR, while the TCRdb copy is restricted to in-frame clones and leaves out a portion. The table records over 100,000 clones, more than 75% of them present only once. A note on this clone: Its antigen is unknown.

General study results and limits: A mostly white British donor set with more females was recruited, and clonal diversity was possibly underestimated. CD4 TCRs linked to vaccination spanned spike, dominating at 160-218 and 743-854.

The germline V gene has CDR1 MNHNY and CDR2 SVGAGI (reference sequence). J was trimmed by 4 bases and V by 6 bases; bases with no gene match: 6. There are 13 residues in the CDR3. This sequence originates from an adult in good health. This material consisted of peripheral blood, taken on day 0 of AZD1222 vaccination. The V and J genes are TRBV6-6 and TRBJ2-7, with 7 bases that match TRBD1. The CDR3 sequence is CASSDRAPYEQYF. CDR3 DNA: TGTGCCAGCAGCGACAGGGCACCTTACGAGCAGTACTTC.